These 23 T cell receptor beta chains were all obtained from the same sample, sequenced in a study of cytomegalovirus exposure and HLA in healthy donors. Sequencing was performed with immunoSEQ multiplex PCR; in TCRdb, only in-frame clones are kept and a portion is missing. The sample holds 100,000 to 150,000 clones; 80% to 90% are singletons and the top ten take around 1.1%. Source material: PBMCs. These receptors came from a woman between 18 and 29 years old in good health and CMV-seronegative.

CDR3 in DNA: TGTGCCAGCAGTTTACAGGGGGGTTACTCTGGAAACACCATATATTTT. This sequence encodes CASSLQGGYSGNTIYF. The chain has TRBV6-5 and TRBJ1-3; 8 positions agree with TRBD1. The CDR3 contains 16 residues. After removal of 4 bases from V and 0 bases from J, the junction contained 5 bases not matched to a gene. The germline V gene encodes CDR1 MNHEY and CDR2 SVGAGI.

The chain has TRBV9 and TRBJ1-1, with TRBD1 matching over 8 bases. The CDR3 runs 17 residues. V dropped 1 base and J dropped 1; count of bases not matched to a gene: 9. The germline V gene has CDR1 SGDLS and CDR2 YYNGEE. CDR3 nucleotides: TGTGCCAGCAGCGTAACCCCGGACAGGGCCCAGAACACTGAAGCTTTCTTT. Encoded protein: CASSVTPDRAQNTEAFF.

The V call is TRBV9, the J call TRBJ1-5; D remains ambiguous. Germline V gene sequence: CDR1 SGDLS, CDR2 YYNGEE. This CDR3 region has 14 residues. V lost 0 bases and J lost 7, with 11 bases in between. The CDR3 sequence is CASSVGEGYQPQHF. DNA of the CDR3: TGTGCCAGCAGCGTAGGCGAGGGTTACCAGCCCCAGCATTTT.

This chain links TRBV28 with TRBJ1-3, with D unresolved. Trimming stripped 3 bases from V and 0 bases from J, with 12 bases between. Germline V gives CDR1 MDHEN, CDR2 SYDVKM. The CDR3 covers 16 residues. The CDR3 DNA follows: TGTGCCAGCAGTTTGGTCTTTGCGAGCTCTGGAAACACCATATATTTT. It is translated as CASSLVFASSGNTIYF.

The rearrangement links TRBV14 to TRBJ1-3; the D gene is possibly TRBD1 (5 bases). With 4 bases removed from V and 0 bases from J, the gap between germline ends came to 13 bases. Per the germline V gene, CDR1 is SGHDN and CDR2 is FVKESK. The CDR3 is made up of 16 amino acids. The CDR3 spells CASSPPGLSSGNTIYF. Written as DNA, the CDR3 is TGTGCCAGCAGCCCACCGGGACTGAGCTCTGGAAACACCATATATTTT.

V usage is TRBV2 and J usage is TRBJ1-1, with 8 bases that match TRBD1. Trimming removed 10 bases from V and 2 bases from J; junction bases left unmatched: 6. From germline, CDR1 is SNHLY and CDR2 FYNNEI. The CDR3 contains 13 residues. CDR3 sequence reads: CATGQGFNTEAFF. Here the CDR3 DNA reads TGTGCCACCGGACAGGGCTTCAACACTGAAGCTTTCTTT. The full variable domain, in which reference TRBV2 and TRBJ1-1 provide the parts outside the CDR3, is EPEVTQTPSHQVTQMGQEVILRCVPISNHLYFYWYRQILGQKVEFLVSFYNNEISEKSEIFDDQFSVERPDGSNFTLKIRSTKLEDSAMYFCATGQGFNTEAFFGQGTRLTVV.

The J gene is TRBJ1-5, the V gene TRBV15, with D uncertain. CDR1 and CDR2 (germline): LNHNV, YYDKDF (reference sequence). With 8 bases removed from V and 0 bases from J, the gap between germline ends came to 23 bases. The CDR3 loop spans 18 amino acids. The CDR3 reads CATGGSPQRLYSNQPQHF. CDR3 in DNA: TGTGCCACCGGAGGGTCCCCCCAGCGACTTTATAGCAATCAGCCCCAGCATTTT.

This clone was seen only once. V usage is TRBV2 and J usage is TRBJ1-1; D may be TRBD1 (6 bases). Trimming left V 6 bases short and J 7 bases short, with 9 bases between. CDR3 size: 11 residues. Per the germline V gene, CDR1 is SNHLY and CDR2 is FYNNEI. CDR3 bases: TGTGCCAGCAGCTACAGGGTTGAAGCTTTCTTT. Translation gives CASSYRVEAFF.

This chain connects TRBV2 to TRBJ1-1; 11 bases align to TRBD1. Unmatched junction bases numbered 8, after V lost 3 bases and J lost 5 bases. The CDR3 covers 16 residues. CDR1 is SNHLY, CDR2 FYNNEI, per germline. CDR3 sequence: CASSEEGTGGWTEAFF. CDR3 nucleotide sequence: TGTGCCAGCAGTGAGGAAGGGACAGGGGGATGGACTGAAGCTTTCTTT.

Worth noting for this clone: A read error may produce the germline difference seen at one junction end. The CDR3 coding sequence is TGCGCCAGCAGCTTGGGCCAGCGGGAGCGTGAGGAGTTCTTC. It codes for CASSLGQREREEFF. This sequence joins TRBV5-1 and TRBJ2-1, with TRBD2 matching 8 bases. This CDR3 region has 14 residues. Germline V lookup: CDR1 SGHRS, CDR2 YFSETQ.

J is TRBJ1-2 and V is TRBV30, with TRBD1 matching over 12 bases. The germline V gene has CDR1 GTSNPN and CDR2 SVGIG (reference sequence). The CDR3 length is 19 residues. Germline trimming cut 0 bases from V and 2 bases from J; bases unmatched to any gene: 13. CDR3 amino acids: CAWSVGIWDRGRGNYGYTF. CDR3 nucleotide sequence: TGTGCCTGGAGTGTTGGTATTTGGGACAGGGGGCGCGGGAACTATGGCTACACCTTC.

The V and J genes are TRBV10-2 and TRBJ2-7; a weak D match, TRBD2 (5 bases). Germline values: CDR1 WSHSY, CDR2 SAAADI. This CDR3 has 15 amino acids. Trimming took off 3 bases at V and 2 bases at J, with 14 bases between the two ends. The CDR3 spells CASSDSGYAPYEQYV. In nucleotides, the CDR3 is TGCGCCAGCAGTGATTCGGGGTATGCCCCCTACGAGCAGTACGTC.

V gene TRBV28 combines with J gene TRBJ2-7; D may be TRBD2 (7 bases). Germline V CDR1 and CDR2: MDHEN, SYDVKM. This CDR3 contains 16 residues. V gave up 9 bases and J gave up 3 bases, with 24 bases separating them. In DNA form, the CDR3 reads TGTGCCAGTTTTAAGGGGGAGGGACACCGACTCTACGAGCAGTACTTC. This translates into CASFKGEGHRLYEQYF.

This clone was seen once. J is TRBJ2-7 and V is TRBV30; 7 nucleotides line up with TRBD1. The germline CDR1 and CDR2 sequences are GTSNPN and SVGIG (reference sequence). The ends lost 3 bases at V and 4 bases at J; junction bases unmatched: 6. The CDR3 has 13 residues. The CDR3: CAWRRQGKYEQYF. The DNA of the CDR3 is TGTGCCTGGAGACGACAGGGAAAGTACGAGCAGTACTTC.

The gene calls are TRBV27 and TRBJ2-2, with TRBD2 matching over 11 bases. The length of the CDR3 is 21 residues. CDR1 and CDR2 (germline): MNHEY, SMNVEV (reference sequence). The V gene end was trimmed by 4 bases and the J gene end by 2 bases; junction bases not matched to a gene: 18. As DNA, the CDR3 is TGTGCCAGCAGTTCCCCCGCGACTAGCGGGATACTTATAGGTAACACCGGGGAGCTGTTTTTT. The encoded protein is CASSSPATSGILIGNTGELFF.

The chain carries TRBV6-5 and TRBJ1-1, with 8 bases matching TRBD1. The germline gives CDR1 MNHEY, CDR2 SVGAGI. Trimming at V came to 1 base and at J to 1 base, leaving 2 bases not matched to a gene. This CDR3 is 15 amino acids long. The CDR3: CASSYFGTGNTEAFF. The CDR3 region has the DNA TGTGCCAGCAGTTACTTCGGGACAGGGAACACTGAAGCTTTCTTT.

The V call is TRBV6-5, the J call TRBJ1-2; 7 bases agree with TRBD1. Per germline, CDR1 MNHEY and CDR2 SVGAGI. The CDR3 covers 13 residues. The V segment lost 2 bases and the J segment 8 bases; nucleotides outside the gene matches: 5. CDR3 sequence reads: CASSYTGQLGYTF. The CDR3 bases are TGTGCCAGCAGTTACACGGGACAGCTAGGCTACACCTTC.

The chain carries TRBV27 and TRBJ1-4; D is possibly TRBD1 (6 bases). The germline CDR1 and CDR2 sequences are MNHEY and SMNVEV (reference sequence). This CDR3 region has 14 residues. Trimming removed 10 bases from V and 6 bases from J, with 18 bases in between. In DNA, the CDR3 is TGTGCCACCTCAGAGAATCAGGGGTATGAAAAACTGTTTTTT. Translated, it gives CATSENQGYEKLFF.

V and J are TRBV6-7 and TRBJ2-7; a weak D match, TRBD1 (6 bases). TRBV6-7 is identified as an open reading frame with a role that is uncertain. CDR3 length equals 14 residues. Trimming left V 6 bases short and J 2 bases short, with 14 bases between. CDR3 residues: CASSSKDSPYEQYF. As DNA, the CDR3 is TGTGCCAGCAGCTCCAAGGACAGCCCCTACGAGCAGTACTTC.

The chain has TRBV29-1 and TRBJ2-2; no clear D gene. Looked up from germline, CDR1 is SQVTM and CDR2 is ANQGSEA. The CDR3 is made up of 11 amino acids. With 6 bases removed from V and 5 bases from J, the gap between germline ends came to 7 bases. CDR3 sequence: CSVYQTGELFF. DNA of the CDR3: TGCAGCGTCTACCAAACCGGGGAGCTGTTTTTT.

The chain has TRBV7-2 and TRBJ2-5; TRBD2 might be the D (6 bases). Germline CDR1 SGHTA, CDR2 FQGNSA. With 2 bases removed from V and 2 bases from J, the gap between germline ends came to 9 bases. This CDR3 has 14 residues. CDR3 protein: CASSLNSGQETQYF. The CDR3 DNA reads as TGTGCCAGCAGCTTAAATAGCGGTCAAGAGACCCAGTACTTC.

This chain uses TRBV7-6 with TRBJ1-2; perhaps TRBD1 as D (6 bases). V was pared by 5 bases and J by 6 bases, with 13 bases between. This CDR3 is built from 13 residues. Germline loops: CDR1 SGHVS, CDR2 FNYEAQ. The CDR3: CASSPQGWDGYTF. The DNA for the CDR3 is TGTGCCAGCAGCCCCCAGGGGTGGGATGGCTACACCTTC.

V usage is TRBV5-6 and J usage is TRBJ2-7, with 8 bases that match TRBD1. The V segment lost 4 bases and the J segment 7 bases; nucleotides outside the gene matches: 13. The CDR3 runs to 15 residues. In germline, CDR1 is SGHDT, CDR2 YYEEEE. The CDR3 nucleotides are TGTGCCAGCAGCGGGGGACAGGCCGATCCCCTGGAGCAGTACTTC. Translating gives CASSGGQADPLEQYF.